This is a list of T cell receptor beta chains from one sample in a study of shared clonotypes between healthy human individuals. Sequenced by immunoSEQ multiplex PCR; TCRdb stores in-frame clones only, minus some. The sample includes 450,000 to 650,000 clones, roughly 72% of them seen just once. Material for sequencing was PBMCs. These receptors all stem from a woman aged 40-49 years in good health. Some clones in this sample may be carry-over from other donors' samples. The CDR3 runs from the conserved cysteine through the conserved F or W. Fields, in order: V gene, clone size, J gene, D gene, CDR3 DNA, CDR3 protein. The D gene is left open where the match is weak. Size values are once, few and many counts, or a class for expanded clones, and some rows have none.

>TRBV29-1|-|TRBJ2-5|-
TGCAGCGTTGATAGGGGGAAAGAGACCCAGTACTTC
CSVDRGKETQYF
>TRBV19|-|TRBJ1-1|TRBD1
TGTGCCACGACCTGGACAGGGGCCATGAACACTGAAGCTTTCTTT
CATTWTGAMNTEAFF
>TRBV11-2|-|TRBJ2-3|TRBD2
TGTGCCAGCAGCTTAATGGGACTAGCGGGAGTGGCAAGCACAGATACGCAGTATTTT
CASSLMGLAGVASTDTQYF
>TRBV25-1|-|TRBJ2-1|TRBD2
TGTGCCAGCAGTGGGGCGGGAGGGTCGGGTGAGCAGTTCTTC
CASSGAGGSGEQFF
>TRBV5-1|-|TRBJ2-1|TRBD2
TGCGCCAGCAGCTTGGATAGCGGGAGGGCCGGTAGACAGTTCTTC
CASSLDSGRAGRQFF
>TRBV28|many|TRBJ2-1|-
TGTGCCAGCAGGGGGCAGGGGTTCGTCAATGAGCAGTTCTTC
CASRGQGFVNEQFF
>TRBV5-6|-|TRBJ2-3|TRBD2
TGTGCCAGCAGCTTTAGGAGGCTAGCGGGAGTAGGAACAGATACGCAGTATTTT
CASSFRRLAGVGTDTQYF
>TRBV27|few|TRBJ2-1|-
TGTGCCAGCAGTTTAAGGAGACTAACACGGGTCAATGAGCAGTTCTTC
CASSLRRLTRVNEQFF
>TRBV11-3|-|TRBJ2-3|-
TGTGCCAGCAGCGTAGGAGATACGCAGTATTTT
CASSVGDTQYF
>TRBV7-7|-|TRBJ2-1|TRBD2
TGTGCCAGCAGCCCTATCAGCGGGACCTCCTACAATGAGCAGTTCTTC
CASSPISGTSYNEQFF
>TRBV27|many|TRBJ1-4|-
TGTGCCAGCAGACTGACCCCAACTAATGAAAAACTGTTTTTT
CASRLTPTNEKLFF
>TRBV27|-|TRBJ2-5|-
TGTGCCAGCAGACCCACTAGGGCGCGTGAGACCCAGTACTTC
CASRPTRARETQYF
>TRBV11-2|-|TRBJ1-1|-
TGTGCCAGCAGCTCTTGGACAGCGGCTGGTGAAGCTTTCTTT
CASSSWTAAGEAFF
>TRBV11-3|-|TRBJ1-1|-
TGTGCCAGCAGCTCCATGGAGGGCACTGAAGCTTTCTTT
CASSSMEGTEAFF
>TRBV28|-|TRBJ2-7|-
TGTGCCAGCAGTTTCCAACCGGGACATTCCTACGAGCAGTACTTC
CASSFQPGHSYEQYF
>TRBV7-9|-|TRBJ1-6|TRBD1
TGTGCCAGCAGCCTCCCGGGACAGGGGGCAGCTTCACCCCTCCACTTT
CASSLPGQGAASPLHF
>TRBV2|-|TRBJ1-2|-
TGTGCCAGCAGGGGAGGGGTTTTTGGCTACACCTTC
CASRGGVFGYTF
>TRBV25-1|-|TRBJ2-7|-
TGTGCCAGCAATGGCTCCCTGGAGAACTCCTACGAGCAGTACTTC
CASNGSLENSYEQYF
>TRBV11-2|-|TRBJ2-7|-
TGTGCCAGCAGCTTAGATCCCGCTCCTGCAATGCACGAGCAGTACTTC
CASSLDPAPAMHEQYF
>TRBV27|-|TRBJ2-3|-
TGTGCCAGCAGGTTTACTAGCACAGATACGCAGTATTTT
CASRFTSTDTQYF
>TRBV7-8|-|TRBJ2-3|TRBD2
TGTGCCAGCAGCCGGACTAGCGGGAGGAGGGCGGACACAGATACGCAGTATTTT
CASSRTSGRRADTDTQYF
>TRBV7-2|-|TRBJ1-5|-
TGTGCCAGCAGCTTCTCGTACAATCAGCCCCAGCATTTT
CASSFSYNQPQHF
>TRBV28|-|TRBJ2-7|-
TGTGCCAGCAGTTCCCCCGTCCTTTTTGAGCAGTACTTC
CASSSPVLFEQYF
>TRBV6-1|-|TRBJ2-3|-
TGTGCCAGCAGTATCGGCGGGCATAGCACAGATACGCAGTATTTT
CASSIGGHSTDTQYF
>TRBV19|-|TRBJ1-2|TRBD1
TGTGCCAGTACCAGGAGGGACAGTAACTATGGCTACACCTTC
CASTRRDSNYGYTF
>TRBV19|few|TRBJ1-5|TRBD1
TGTGCCAGTAGTATAGCCAGGGGGAGCCAGCCCCAGCATTTT
CASSIARGSQPQHF
>TRBV11-3|once|TRBJ2-1|TRBD1
TGTGCCAGCAGCTTAGGAGGGGACAGGGCTAACAATGAGCAGTTCTTC
CASSLGGDRANNEQFF
>TRBV7-2|-|TRBJ1-1|TRBD1
TGTGCCAGCAGCCCGGGACAGGATCGAGGAGCTTTCTTT
CASSPGQDRGAFF
>TRBV28|-|TRBJ1-2|-
TGTGCCAGCAGTTTCTCTCCCCTACAAAACTATGGCTACACCTTC
CASSFSPLQNYGYTF
>TRBV5-1|-|TRBJ1-2|TRBD1
TGCGCCAGCAGTAGAACAGGGGGCGACTATGGCTACACCTTC
CASSRTGGDYGYTF
>TRBV30|-|TRBJ1-4|-
TGTGCCTGGAGTAGGAGTACTAATGAAAAACTGTTTTTT
CAWSRSTNEKLFF
>TRBV2|-|TRBJ1-2|TRBD1
TGTGCCAGCAGTACGGGACAGGGGTCCTATGGCTACACCTTC
CASSTGQGSYGYTF
>TRBV9|-|TRBJ2-3|TRBD2
TGTGCCAGCAGCGTAGGGTTAGCGGGAGGGCCTGGTCCCACGGATTATACGAAGTATTTT
CASSVGLAGGPGPTDYTKYF
>TRBV11-3|-|TRBJ1-2|TRBD1
TGTGCCAGCAGCTTAGGAGGGACAGGGGGCGAAGCTAACTATGGCTACACCTTC
CASSLGGTGGEANYGYTF
>TRBV6-5|-|TRBJ2-5|-
TGTGCCAGCAGATCCCCGGGGCCTGGGACCCAGTACTTC
CASRSPGPGTQYF
>TRBV5-1|-|TRBJ2-2|-
TGCGCCAGCAGGGCACTGGGGAACACCGGGGAGCTGTTTTTT
CASRALGNTGELFF
>TRBV5-4|once|TRBJ2-1|TRBD2
TGTGCCAGCAGCACGGGACTAGCGGGCTCCTACAATGAGCAGTTCTTC
CASSTGLAGSYNEQFF
>TRBV28|once|TRBJ1-4|-
TGTGCCAGCAGTTTACAGGGGAACTTCGGTTTTGGGGTAAAACTGTTTTTT
CASSLQGNFGFGVKLFF
>TRBV9|few|TRBJ2-1|TRBD2
TGTGCCAGCAGTTACAGGCGGGAGGTTCCCAATGAGCAGTTCTTC
CASSYRREVPNEQFF
>TRBV30|-|TRBJ2-1|-
TGTGCCTGGAGGCACCTACGGCGGGGAAGACAGTTCTTC
CAWRHLRRGRQFF
>TRBV5-1|-|TRBJ1-4|-
TGCGCCAGCAGCCCCACTAACCGGTTGGCGACTAATGAAAAACTGTTTTTT
CASSPTNRLATNEKLFF
>TRBV28|-|TRBJ1-2|-
TGTGCCAGCAGTTTATTCACATTACCCCCTAACTATGGCTACACCTTC
CASSLFTLPPNYGYTF
>TRBV15|-|TRBJ2-5|TRBD2
TGTGCCACCAGCAACCTTGGCGAAAGCGGGAGGTGGGAGACCCAGTACTTC
CATSNLGESGRWETQYF
>TRBV5-1|once|TRBJ2-7|TRBD1
TGCGCCAGCAGCTTGGTGGGGACAGGGGAAATTTGGTACGAGCAGTACTTC
CASSLVGTGEIWYEQYF
>TRBV15|-|TRBJ2-1|TRBD1
TGTGCCACCAGCAGCCGTGGTGGGACAGGGGGTAAGGAGCAGTTCTTC
CATSSRGGTGGKEQFF
>TRBV5-6|-|TRBJ2-5|TRBD2
TGTGCCAGCAGCTCCGCCCCGGGACTAGCGGGGACAGAGACCCAGTACTTC
CASSSAPGLAGTETQYF
>TRBV5-1|-|TRBJ2-7|TRBD2
TGCGCCAGCAGCTTGTCGGGAGGGAGCGGCTACGAGCAGTACTTC
CASSLSGGSGYEQYF
>TRBV15|-|TRBJ2-2|-
TGTGCCGCCAGCTATTTGCGGGAATACGGGGAGCTGTTTTTT
CAASYLREYGELFF
>TRBV19|-|TRBJ2-1|-
TGTGCCAGTATGGTGCTAGAAGGGTGGGGTGAGCAGTTCTTC
CASMVLEGWGEQFF
>TRBV15|-|TRBJ2-2|TRBD2
TGTGCCACCAGAGGGAGAGCGGGAGGAACCGGGGAGCTGTTTTTT
CATRGRAGGTGELFF
>TRBV29-1|-|TRBJ2-3|TRBD2
TGCAGCGTTGAAGGACTAGCCCAGACAGATACGCAGTATTTT
CSVEGLAQTDTQYF
>TRBV5-1|-|TRBJ1-1|TRBD1
TGCGCCAGCAGCTGGACAGGGGGTCCCACTGAAGCTTTCTTT
CASSWTGGPTEAFF